This entry lists 15 T cell receptor beta chains sequenced from one sample in a study of Graves' ophthalmopathy and Graves' hyperthyroidism. RNA transcripts served as template for amplifying TCR beta CDR3 sequences. RT-PCR in the first round used HTBI primers; a second-round multiplex PCR followed. TCRdb passed the multiplex PCR reads through MiXCR, listing each CDR3 protein once. The sample lists under 250,000 distinct CDR3 sequences, just under 30% occurring once. Sequencing was done on a sample of peripheral blood. The origin of the receptors is a man aged 50 or older with Graves' ophthalmopathy.

CDR3 bases: TGTGCCAGCCGCCGTGGAGTAGGATACGAGCAGTACTTC. Encoded protein: CASRRGVGYEQYF. The gene calls are TRBV4-2 and TRBJ2-7, with unresolved D. V lost 8 bases and J 4 bases, leaving 15 bases between the germline ends. The CDR3 is made up of 13 amino acids. CDR1 is LGHNA, CDR2 YNFKEQ, per germline.

The count of this clonotype is one. It may be a read error: a sequence one base away is much more abundant. The conserved final phenylalanine or tryptophan is absent from the CDR3, which likely points to a read error. J is TRBJ2-5 and V is TRBV5-1; 10 bases align to TRBD1. The CDR3 extends over 16 amino acids. After removal of 2 bases from V and 5 bases from J, the junction contained 9 bases not matched to a gene. Germline V gene lookup returns CDR1 SGHRS and CDR2 YFSETQ. CDR3 amino acids: CASSLLTGTGAETQYS. CDR3 bases: TGCGCCAGCAGCTTACTAACCGGGACAGGGGCGGAGACCCAGTACTCC.

This clonotype was observed once. Mismatch with germline at one junction end may stem from a read error. The rearrangement joins TRBV4-1 to TRBJ2-5; D is uncertain. The CDR3 is 13 residues long. CDR1 MGHRA and CDR2 YSYEKL come from the germline V gene. The CDR3 sequence: CASSLEPEETQYF. CDR3 nucleotide sequence: TGTGCCAGCAGCTTAGAGCCCGAGGAGACCCAGTACTTC.

This clonotype was detected only a few times. The chain carries TRBV6-5 and TRBJ1-1; weak D call: TRBD1 (5 bases). The length of the CDR3 is 13 residues. The germline gives CDR1 MNHEY, CDR2 SVGAGI. Deletions cut 4 bases from V and 2 bases from J, with 8 bases between. CDR3 protein: CASSWDSNTEAFF. CDR3 DNA sequence: TGTGCCAGCAGTTGGGACTCCAACACTGAAGCTTTCTTT.

A single count supports this clonotype. The chain links TRBV6-2 or TRBV6-3 to TRBJ2-5; D ambiguous. Germline CDR1 and CDR2: MNHEY and SVGEGT. Trimming took 1 base from V and 3 from J, leaving 3 bases between them. The CDR3 has 12 amino acids. The CDR3 protein is CASSYYKETQYF. The CDR3 coding sequence is TGTGCCAGCAGTTACTACAAAGAGACCCAGTACTTC.

This clonotype was counted at least ten times. The chain uses TRBV6-4 and TRBJ2-1, with D perhaps TRBD2 (7 bases). V was pared by 3 bases and J by 9 bases, with 12 bases between. Germline V gene sequence: CDR1 MRHNA, CDR2 SNTAGT. CDR3 length equals 13 residues. The CDR3 DNA reads TGTGCCAGCAGTGAGAGGGGGGAGGGTGAGCAGTTCTTC. It is translated as CASSERGEGEQFF.

This chain links TRBV6-5 with TRBJ2-5; D remains unclear. The CDR3 covers 13 residues. V was shortened by 0 bases and J by 3 bases, with 5 bases between the two germline ends. Germline CDR1 reads MNHEY; CDR2 reads SVGAGI. The CDR3 nucleotides are TGTGCCAGCAGTTACTCTCCGAAAGAGACCCAGTACTTC. Translated, it gives CASSYSPKETQYF.

This clonotype was counted many times. The rearrangement uses TRBV20-1 and TRBJ1-2; D remains ambiguous. The CDR3 runs 12 residues. V was shortened by 0 bases and J by 4 bases, with 6 bases between the two germline ends. CDR1 and CDR2 (germline): DFQATT, SNEGSKA (reference sequence). The CDR3 is CSARDSSYGYTF. For the CDR3, the DNA is TGCAGTGCTAGAGACAGCAGCTATGGCTACACCTTC.

This clonotype was found many times. This sequence joins TRBV19 and TRBJ1-1; 9 nucleotides agree with TRBD1. Germline CDR1 reads LNHDA; CDR2 reads SQIVND (reference sequence). With 2 bases clipped from V and 1 base from J, the junction kept 2 bases outside the gene matches. This CDR3 comprises 15 residues. The CDR3 loop is CASSIRGQGNTEAFF. The CDR3 nucleotides read TGTGCCAGTAGTATAAGGGGACAGGGGAACACTGAAGCTTTCTTT.

A few counts support this clonotype. The chain is built from TRBV20-1 and TRBJ2-5, with D tentatively TRBD2 (5 bases). V was cut by 1 base and J by 5 bases, with 11 bases left in between. The CDR3 has 13 amino acids. CDR1 DFQATT and CDR2 SNEGSKA come from the germline V gene (reference sequence). The CDR3: CSARGPIAETQYF. CDR3 in DNA: TGCAGTGCTAGAGGGCCCATAGCGGAGACCCAGTACTTC.

This clonotype was seen ten or more times. This chain joins TRBV27 and TRBJ1-1; D is ambiguous. V was pared by 6 bases and J by 3 bases, with 17 bases between. CDR3 length: 15 amino acids. The germline gives CDR1 MNHEY, CDR2 SMNVEV (reference sequence). CDR3 DNA sequence: TGTGCCAGCAGCCCTCGCGAAGGAGGAGACACTGAAGCTTTCTTT. It specifies CASSPREGGDTEAFF.

This clonotype has a count of ten or more. The rearrangement links TRBV7-3 to TRBJ2-7, with 7 nucleotides matching TRBD2. Losses at the gene ends were 5 bases for V and 4 bases for J; bases not matched to a gene: 8. The CDR3 sequence is 14 residues long. CDR1 and CDR2 from the germline V gene are SGHTA and FQGTGA. The CDR3: CASSVPGTTYEQYF. The CDR3 coding sequence is TGTGCCAGCAGCGTTCCCGGGACTACATACGAGCAGTACTTC. The variable domain in full, with the rest retrieved from reference TRBV7-3 and TRBJ2-7, is GAGVSQTPSNKVTEKGKYVELRCDPISGHTALYWYRQSLGQGPEFLIYFQGTGAADDSGLPNDRFFAVRPEGSVSTLKIQRTERGDSAVYLCASSVPGTTYEQYFGPGTRLTVT.

J is TRBJ2-7 and V is TRBV6-1, with TRBD1 matching 10 bases. Per the germline V gene, CDR1 is MNHNS and CDR2 is SASEGT. Unmatched junction bases numbered 13, after V lost 3 bases and J lost 5 bases. This CDR3 spans 17 amino acids. CDR3 sequence: CASSEPEPGTGDNEQYF. CDR3 sequence (DNA): TGTGCCAGCAGTGAGCCAGAACCCGGGACAGGGGATAACGAGCAGTACTTC.

Concerning this clonotype: One end of the junction is discordant with germline, which a read error may explain. The chain has TRBV28 and TRBJ2-7; D remains ambiguous. Germline-derived CDR1 and CDR2 are MDHEN and SYDVKM. The CDR3 totals 9 residues. CDR3 protein: CASSSHKVF. CDR3 nucleotide sequence: TGTGCCAGCAGTTCACACAAGGTTTTC.

This clonotype occurred many times. The CDR3 DNA reads as TGTGCCAGCAGTTTAGGGGTTCCTCTTAAGTCTGGGGCCAACGTCCTGACTTTC. Translating it yields CASSLGVPLKSGANVLTF. The chain has TRBV27 and TRBJ2-6; no clear D gene. The CDR3 is 18 residues long. Germline CDR1 reads MNHEY; CDR2 reads SMNVEV (reference sequence). The ends were cut back, 2 bases at V and 1 base at J, with 15 bases in the middle.